The rows below give T cell receptor beta chains drawn from one sample of a study of blood T cell repertoires in COVID-19. Clones were sequenced by immunoSEQ multiplex PCR, and TCRdb holds only the in-frame ones, with some missing. This sample yields 75,000 to 100,000 clones, of which 83% are seen a single time; over 10% belongs to the top ten. Sequencing used peripheral blood. These receptors all come from a human donor in a cohort sampled during active COVID-19. Each CDR3 is given with its conserved first and last residue. D genes are given only for firm matches. Clone size appears in some rows only: once, few, many, or a class for an expanded clone.

V: TRBV2
D: TRBD1
J: TRBJ1-5
length: 16
size: large
CDR3: CASSVGQGATAKPQHF
DNA: TGTGCCAGCAGCGTGGGACAGGGGGCCACCGCCAAGCCCCAGCATTTT

V: TRBV27
D: NA
J: TRBJ1-6
length: 15
size: once
CDR3: CASSLTQGMGSPLHF
DNA: TGTGCCAGCAGCTTAACACAGGGAATGGGTTCACCCCTCCACTTT

V: TRBV23-1
D: TRBD1
J: TRBJ2-2
length: 15
size: NA
CDR3: CASRPGQGNTGELFF
DNA: TGCGCCAGCAGACCGGGACAGGGGAATACCGGGGAGCTGTTTTTT

V: TRBV5-1
D: TRBD1
J: TRBJ2-4
length: 14
size: NA
CDR3: CASSPGQGGNIQYF
DNA: TGCGCCAGCAGCCCGGGACAGGGGGGAAACATTCAGTACTTC

V: TRBV29-1
D: NA
J: TRBJ1-1
length: 13
size: NA
CDR3: CSVRVAGNTEAFF
DNA: TGCAGCGTGAGAGTCGCAGGGAACACTGAAGCTTTCTTT

V: TRBV5-1
D: TRBD1
J: TRBJ2-5
length: 14
size: NA
CDR3: CASSTAGGGETQYF
DNA: TGCGCCAGCAGCACGGCAGGGGGTGGAGAGACCCAGTACTTC

V: TRBV7-2
D: TRBD1
J: TRBJ2-7
length: 14
size: NA
CDR3: CASSLWGQPYEQYF
DNA: TGTGCCAGCAGCTTATGGGGACAGCCCTACGAGCAGTACTTC

V: TRBV7-8
D: NA
J: TRBJ2-5
length: 13
size: once
CDR3: CASSRDFSETQYF
DNA: TGTGCCAGCAGCCGGGACTTTTCTGAGACCCAGTACTTC

V: TRBV7-9
D: TRBD1
J: TRBJ2-5
length: 16
size: NA
CDR3: CASSPIDRGVSETQYF
DNA: TGTGCCAGCAGCCCCATTGACAGGGGCGTATCTGAGACCCAGTACTTC

V: TRBV19
D: TRBD1
J: TRBJ2-1
length: 15
size: few
CDR3: CASSYRDSSYNEQFF
DNA: TGTGCCAGTAGTTACCGGGACAGCTCCTACAATGAGCAGTTCTTC

V: TRBV19
D: TRBD2
J: TRBJ2-4
length: 15
size: many
CDR3: CASRNIAGTKNIQYF
DNA: TGTGCCAGTAGAAATATAGCGGGAACCAAAAACATTCAGTACTTC

V: TRBV2
D: NA
J: TRBJ2-7
length: 13
size: NA
CDR3: CASTEGDTYEQYF
DNA: TGTGCCAGCACCGAGGGAGATACCTACGAGCAGTACTTC

V: TRBV18
D: NA
J: TRBJ2-3
length: 15
size: NA
CDR3: CASSPPGQSTDTQYF
DNA: TGTGCCAGCTCACCACCGGGGCAAAGCACAGATACGCAGTATTTT

V: TRBV7-9
D: TRBD2
J: TRBJ2-7
length: 16
size: NA
CDR3: CASSLFAGGISYEQYF
DNA: TGTGCCAGCAGCTTGTTCGCGGGGGGTATCTCCTACGAGCAGTACTTC

V: TRBV24-1
D: TRBD1
J: TRBJ2-1
length: 15
size: NA
CDR3: CATSGTRDRGNEQFF
DNA: TGTGCCACCAGTGGCACCCGGGACAGGGGGAATGAGCAGTTCTTC

V: TRBV5-5
D: NA
J: TRBJ2-7
length: 16
size: few
CDR3: CATARPIGQVYYEQYF
DNA: TGTGCCACCGCTCGCCCAATCGGTCAAGTTTACTACGAGCAGTACTTC

V: TRBV7-2
D: TRBD1
J: TRBJ1-2
length: 12
size: NA
CDR3: CASSVDRRSYTF
DNA: TGTGCCAGCAGCGTGGACAGGCGGAGCTACACCTTC

V: TRBV28
D: TRBD2
J: TRBJ2-3
length: 21
size: NA
CDR3: CASSLVAAGAPPPPGTDTQYF
DNA: TGTGCCAGCAGTTTAGTCGCGGCGGGAGCCCCGCCCCCCCCGGGCACAGATACGCAGTATTTT

V: TRBV2
D: NA
J: TRBJ1-1
length: 13
size: NA
CDR3: CASRSQGNTEAFF
DNA: TGTGCCAGCAGGTCTCAGGGGAACACTGAAGCTTTCTTT

V: TRBV28
D: NA
J: TRBJ1-3
length: 15
size: NA
CDR3: CASHDDSLSGNTIYF
DNA: TGTGCCAGTCATGATGACAGCCTCTCTGGAAACACCATATATTTT

V: TRBV28
D: NA
J: TRBJ2-6
length: 16
size: NA
CDR3: CASSLIGGSGANVLTF
DNA: TGTGCCAGCAGCCTGATCGGAGGGTCTGGGGCCAACGTCCTGACTTTC

V: TRBV5-1
D: TRBD2
J: TRBJ2-5
length: 14
size: once
CDR3: CASNSGTTQETQYF
DNA: TGCGCCAGCAATAGCGGGACTACCCAAGAGACCCAGTACTTC

V: TRBV28
D: TRBD2
J: TRBJ2-1
length: 16
size: NA
CDR3: CASRDPGTSGVHEQFF
DNA: TGTGCCAGCAGGGACCCCGGGACTAGCGGGGTCCATGAGCAGTTCTTC

V: TRBV6-5
D: TRBD2
J: TRBJ2-7
length: 15
size: NA
CDR3: CASRSGLAGGYEQYF
DNA: TGTGCCAGCAGATCCGGGCTCGCGGGGGGCTACGAGCAGTACTTC

V: TRBV5-1
D: TRBD1
J: TRBJ2-2
length: 16
size: NA
CDR3: CASSSRDRGDTGELFF
DNA: TGCGCCAGCAGCTCTCGCGACAGGGGTGACACCGGGGAGCTGTTTTTT

V: TRBV19
D: NA
J: TRBJ2-2
length: 15
size: few
CDR3: CASTLTGPNTGELFF
DNA: TGTGCCAGTACTCTGACAGGCCCCAACACCGGGGAGCTGTTTTTT

V: TRBV20-1
D: NA
J: TRBJ2-3
length: 11
size: NA
CDR3: CSADYIDTQYF
DNA: TGCAGTGCTGACTATATCGATACGCAGTATTTT

V: TRBV28
D: TRBD1
J: TRBJ2-6
length: 17
size: NA
CDR3: CASSLLGGGPGANVLTF
DNA: TGTGCCAGCAGTTTATTAGGGGGCGGCCCTGGGGCCAACGTCCTGACTTTC

V: TRBV7-3
D: TRBD1
J: TRBJ2-7
length: 13
size: NA
CDR3: CASSFGTGWEQYF
DNA: TGTGCCAGCAGCTTTGGGACAGGGTGGGAGCAGTACTTC

V: TRBV27
D: TRBD1
J: TRBJ2-7
length: 14
size: NA
CDR3: CASSPSGQGREQYF
DNA: TGTGCCAGCAGTCCCTCGGGACAGGGTCGCGAGCAGTACTTC

V: TRBV5-1
D: TRBD1
J: TRBJ2-3
length: 15
size: NA
CDR3: CASSRRQGGADTQYF
DNA: TGCGCCAGCAGCAGAAGACAGGGGGGAGCAGATACGCAGTATTTT

V: TRBV7-3
D: TRBD2
J: TRBJ2-3
length: 15
size: NA
CDR3: CASSLQASGIDTQYF
DNA: TGTGCCAGCAGCTTACAGGCTAGCGGGATAGATACGCAGTATTTT

V: TRBV7-2
D: NA
J: TRBJ1-2
length: 14
size: NA
CDR3: CASSLAAVNYGYTF
DNA: TGTGCCAGCAGCTTAGCGGCAGTTAACTATGGCTACACCTTC

V: TRBV30
D: TRBD2
J: TRBJ2-5
length: 13
size: NA
CDR3: CAWSLAGWETQYF
DNA: TGTGCCTGGAGTCTAGCGGGGTGGGAGACCCAGTACTTC

V: TRBV21-1
D: NA
J: TRBJ2-6
length: 18
size: NA
CDR3: CASSLGTGPSSGANVLTF
DNA: TGTGCCAGCAGCCTAGGGACAGGACCAAGCTCTGGGGCCAACGTCCTGACTTTC

V: TRBV3-1/TRBV3-2
D: TRBD2
J: TRBJ2-1
length: 14
size: NA
CDR3: CASSPGLGINEQFF
DNA: TGTGCCAGCAGCCCTGGACTAGGTATAAATGAGCAGTTCTTC

V: TRBV2
D: NA
J: TRBJ2-5
length: 14
size: NA
CDR3: CASTGSSSRETQYF
DNA: TGTGCCAGCACGGGTTCGAGCTCGCGAGAGACCCAGTACTTC

V: TRBV5-6
D: NA
J: TRBJ2-7
length: 13
size: NA
CDR3: CASSPGTFYEQYF
DNA: TGTGCCAGCAGCCCTGGGACTTTCTACGAGCAGTACTTC

V: TRBV7-3
D: TRBD2
J: TRBJ2-1
length: 14
size: few
CDR3: CASSSTSGSIEQFF
DNA: TGTGCCAGCAGCTCAACTAGCGGGAGTATTGAGCAGTTCTTC

V: TRBV30
D: NA
J: TRBJ2-7
length: 15
size: NA
CDR3: CAWRRGIGLAYEQYF
DNA: TGTGCCTGGAGGAGGGGGATAGGGTTAGCGTACGAGCAGTACTTC

V: TRBV28
D: TRBD1
J: TRBJ2-1
length: 15
size: NA
CDR3: CASGPPGQGRNEQFF
DNA: TGTGCCAGCGGGCCACCGGGACAGGGTCGCAATGAGCAGTTCTTC

V: TRBV30
D: NA
J: TRBJ1-1
length: 13
size: NA
CDR3: CAWSIRGGTEAFF
DNA: TGTGCCTGGAGTATTCGGGGGGGTACTGAAGCTTTCTTT

V: TRBV28
D: NA
J: TRBJ2-7
length: 14
size: NA
CDR3: CASSSPPNSYEQYF
DNA: TGTGCCAGCAGCTCTCCCCCAAACAGTTACGAGCAGTACTTC

V: TRBV2
D: TRBD1
J: TRBJ1-2
length: 15
size: NA
CDR3: CASSGIQGANYGYTF
DNA: TGTGCCAGCAGTGGTATCCAGGGGGCTAACTATGGCTACACCTTC

V: TRBV18
D: NA
J: TRBJ2-6
length: 17
size: few
CDR3: CASSPRTGNSGANVLTF
DNA: TGTGCCAGCTCACCCAGGACGGGAAACTCTGGGGCCAACGTCCTGACTTTC